The 31 T cell receptor beta chains reported below all come from one sample, sequenced in a study of T-cell reconstitution after alpha-beta-depleted transplantation in children. Unique molecular identifiers were incorporated during preparation of the TCRbeta library. TCRdb re-called the PCR reads with MiXCR, one entry per CDR3 protein. The sample has 210,000 or so distinct CDR3 sequences; roughly 10% are singletons. This specimen consisted of PBMCs from the stem cell graft donor, obtained from the stem cell graft. These TCRs come from a human donor who donated a stem cell graft to a child with acute lymphoblastic leukemia.

The chain links TRBV5-1 to TRBJ1-2; 8 nucleotides align to TRBD1. The V segment lost 1 base and the J segment 3 bases; nucleotides outside the gene matches: 8. The CDR3 extends over 16 amino acids. Germline V gene sequence: CDR1 SGHRS, CDR2 YFSETQ. CDR3 coding DNA: TGCGCCAGCAGCTTGCGAGGACAGGGCGGTGACTATGGCTACACCTTC. This translates into CASSLRGQGGDYGYTF.

The rearrangement uses TRBV4-2 and TRBJ2-1, with 15 bases aligning to TRBD2. Per germline, CDR1 LGHNA and CDR2 YNFKEQ. CDR3 size: 22 residues. V shed 1 base and J 0 bases; nucleotides not matched to a gene: 13. CDR3 protein: CASSQVPGTSGGSSSSYNEQFF. CDR3 in DNA: TGTGCCAGCAGCCAAGTGCCTGGGACTAGCGGGGGGTCTTCGAGCTCCTACAATGAGCAGTTCTTC.

The genes are TRBV20-1 and TRBJ2-3, with D possibly TRBD2 on 6 matching bases. CDR1 and CDR2 from the germline V gene are DFQATT and SNEGSKA (reference sequence). V lost 8 bases to trimming and J lost 2 bases, with 20 bases between them. The CDR3 contains 15 residues. The CDR3 nucleotides are TGCAGTACCCGTCAGGGTGGGGGGAACACAGATACGCAGTATTTT. Its translation: CSTRQGGGNTDTQYF.

This clonotype was picked up many times. CDR3 bases: TGTGCTAGTGCCGGAGGAACAGATACGCAGTATTTT. Protein: CASAGGTDTQYF. The chain links TRBV12-5 to TRBJ2-3; a possible D gene is TRBD2 (5 bases). The CDR3 contains 12 residues. The V end was cut by 7 bases, the J end by 3 bases, with 8 bases between. Germline-derived CDR1 and CDR2 are LGHNT and FRNRAP.

In its sample, this clonotype was seen many times. CDR3 region: CASSHLRTGSGGANVLTF. In DNA form, the CDR3 reads TGTGCCAGCAGCCATCTACGGACAGGCTCGGGAGGGGCCAACGTCCTGACTTTC. The rearrangement uses TRBV11-1 and TRBJ2-6; TRBD1 matches 7 bases. Trimming cost V 5 bases and J 4 bases; bases outside gene matches: 14. Germline lookup yields CDR1 SGHAT and CDR2 FQDESV (reference sequence). The CDR3 contains 18 residues.

This clonotype was seen a handful of times. The chain is built from TRBV10-1 and TRBJ2-6; D gene unclear. The germline gives CDR1 WNHNN, CDR2 SYGVQD (reference sequence). The CDR3 spans 16 residues. Trimming pared 0 bases from V and 3 bases from J, leaving 9 bases between. The CDR3 nucleotides read TGCGCCAGCAGTGAGTCGATGGGGATTGGGGCCAACGTCCTGACTTTC. Translation gives CASSESMGIGANVLTF.

This clonotype was observed a single time. The junction departs from germline at one end; a sequencing error may be responsible. The chain uses TRBV7-9 and TRBJ1-5; 7 bases map to TRBD1. In germline, CDR1 is SEHNR, CDR2 FQNEAQ (reference sequence). The CDR3 consists of 16 residues. CDR3 in amino acids: CASSSPAGGTGQPEHF. DNA for the CDR3: TGTGCCAGCAGCTCCCCGGCAGGGGGTACCGGGCAGCCCGAGCATTTT. The complete variable domain, with remaining parts taken from reference TRBV7-9 and TRBJ1-5, reads DTGVSQNPRHKITKRGQNVTFRCDPISEHNRLYWYRQTLGQGPEFLTYFQNEAQLEKSRLLSDRFSAERPKGSFSTLEIQRTEQGDSAMYLCASSSPAGGTGQPEHFGDGTRLSIL.

This clonotype was seen many times. The chain recombines TRBV6-5 with TRBJ1-1; D not resolved. Germline values: CDR1 MNHEY, CDR2 SVGAGI. V was shortened by 6 bases and J by 2 bases, with 13 bases between the two germline ends. The CDR3 sequence is 14 residues long. The CDR3 DNA reads as TGTGCCAGCAGAAAAACCCCAGATAACACTGAAGCTTTCTTT. This translates into CASRKTPDNTEAFF.

This clonotype appeared a few times. The V and J genes are TRBV12-3 or TRBV12-4 and TRBJ1-1; no clear D. CDR3 length: 14 amino acids. V was trimmed by 6 bases and J by 0 bases, leaving 11 bases between them. The CDR3 sequence is CASSKGDMNTEAFF. The CDR3 coding sequence is TGTGCCAGCAGCAAGGGAGACATGAACACTGAAGCTTTCTTT.

The chain joins TRBV20-1 to TRBJ2-7; no clear D. V was pared by 6 bases and J by 3 bases, with 15 bases between. The CDR3 covers 13 residues. CDR1 is DFQATT, CDR2 SNEGSKA, per germline (reference sequence). The CDR3 DNA sequence: TGCAGTGCCACCAAGATAGCTAACTACGAGCAGTACTTC. Translated: CSATKIANYEQYF.

V and J are TRBV30 and TRBJ1-6; maybe TRBD1 (6 bases). V lost 5 bases to trimming and J lost 10 bases, with 18 bases between them. CDR1 is GTSNPN and CDR2 is SVGIG in the germline V gene (reference sequence). The CDR3 is 14 amino acids. CDR3 sequence reads: CAWLLRGARSPLHF. In nucleotides, the CDR3 is TGTGCCTGGCTGCTACGGGGGGCGCGGTCACCCCTCCACTTT.

This clonotype showed up just once. In DNA, the CDR3 is TGTGCCAGTAGTATTCCAGGGGTCGAAGTATATGGCTACACCTTC. It specifies CASSIPGVEVYGYTF. This chain joins TRBV19 and TRBJ1-2; tentative D call: TRBD1 (6 bases). Trimming shortened V by 3 bases and J by 5 bases, and 16 bases separated the two germline ends. The CDR3 is made up of 15 amino acids. Germline CDR1 reads LNHDA; CDR2 reads SQIVND (reference sequence).

A few counts support this clonotype. The chain recombines TRBV28 with TRBJ2-6; 9 bases align to TRBD1. Trimming cost V 5 bases and J 0 bases; bases outside gene matches: 11. The CDR3 loop spans 19 amino acids. Germline V lookup: CDR1 MDHEN, CDR2 SYDVKM. For the CDR3, the DNA is TGTGCCAGCAGTCCCCCCCCGGGACAGGGCAACTCTGGGGCCAACGTCCTGACTTTC. It translates to CASSPPPGQGNSGANVLTF.

J is TRBJ2-6 and V is TRBV29-1; D remains ambiguous. Trimming took 6 bases from V and 0 from J, leaving 6 bases between them. CDR1 is SQVTM, CDR2 ANQGSEA, per germline. The length of the CDR3 is 13 residues. This CDR3 is CSVKISGANVLTF. The CDR3 coding sequence is TGCAGCGTGAAGATCTCTGGGGCCAACGTCCTGACTTTC.

The chain combines TRBV10-3 with TRBJ2-2; D unclear. The CDR3 loop spans 13 amino acids. Between the trimmed V and J ends, which lost 4 bases and 5 bases, there was a span of 8 bases. Germline V gives CDR1 ENHRY, CDR2 SYGVKD. CDR3 region: CAISGPVTGELFF. The CDR3 DNA reads as TGTGCCATCAGTGGACCGGTTACCGGGGAGCTGTTTTTT.

This clonotype has a handful of counts. The CDR3 region is CASSPAGVATTGELFF. The CDR3 DNA sequence: TGTGCCAGCAGCCCAGCTGGGGTAGCCACTACCGGGGAGCTGTTTTTT. The genes are TRBV7-8 and TRBJ2-2; the D is unclear. Germline-derived CDR1 and CDR2 are SGHVS and FQNEAQ. This CDR3 comprises 16 residues. V was cut by 5 bases and J by 5 bases, with 18 bases left in between. The whole variable domain, remainder taken from reference TRBV7-8 and TRBJ2-2, is GAGVSQSPRYKVAKRGQDVALRCDPISGHVSLFWYQQALGQGPEFLTYFQNEAQLDKSGLPSDRFFAERPEGSVSTLKIQRTQQEDSAVYLCASSPAGVATTGELFFGEGSRLTVL.

This clonotype was counted ten times or more. J is TRBJ1-1 and V is TRBV20-1; a possible D gene is TRBD1 (5 bases). The V gene lost 0 bases and the J gene lost 0 bases, with 17 bases spanning the gap. Germline V gene lookup returns CDR1 DFQATT and CDR2 SNEGSKA (reference sequence). The CDR3 runs to 17 residues. The CDR3 sequence: CSARDPFDGGLNTEAFF. The CDR3 DNA follows: TGCAGTGCTAGAGATCCCTTTGATGGGGGGTTGAACACTGAAGCTTTCTTT.

In this sample, this clonotype turned up many times. This chain links TRBV7-2 with TRBJ2-1; tentative D call: TRBD1 (5 bases). The CDR3 runs to 13 residues. Trimming left V 6 bases short and J 4 bases short, with 10 bases between. Germline V gene sequence: CDR1 SGHTA, CDR2 FQGNSA. CDR3 sequence reads: CASRVQEYNEQFF. The CDR3 nucleotides are TGTGCCAGCAGGGTACAGGAGTACAATGAGCAGTTCTTC.

The genes are TRBV7-7 and TRBJ2-3; D unresolved. CDR1 SSHAT and CDR2 FNYEAQ come from the germline V gene (reference sequence). This CDR3 is built from 14 residues. The germline V and J ends were trimmed by 1 base and 2 bases, with 7 bases remaining between them. The CDR3 nucleotides read TGTGCCAGCAGCTTAGGACTCGACACAGATACGCAGTATTTT. Its translation is CASSLGLDTDTQYF. Filled out from reference TRBV7-7 and TRBJ2-3, the complete variable domain reads GAGVSQSPRYKVTKRGQDVTLRCDPISSHATLYWYQQALGQGPEFLTYFNYEAQPDKSGLPSDRFSAERPEGSISTLTIQRTEQRDSAMYRCASSLGLDTDTQYFGPGTRLTVL.

In this sample, this clonotype turned up a few times. The chain links TRBV5-6 to TRBJ1-2, with 9 bases that match TRBD1. After removal of 4 bases from V and 1 base from J, the junction contained 8 bases not matched to a gene. Germline V CDR1 and CDR2: SGHDT, YYEEEE. CDR3 length: 16 residues. In DNA form, the CDR3 reads TGTGCCAGCAGCCTATACGGGACAGGGAGTAACTATGGCTACACCTTC. It yields the protein CASSLYGTGSNYGYTF. Filled out from reference TRBV5-6 and TRBJ1-2, the complete variable domain reads DAGVTQSPTHLIKTRGQQVTLRCSPKSGHDTVSWYQQALGQGPQFIFQYYEEEERQRGNFPDRFSGHQFPNYSSELNVNALLLGDSALYLCASSLYGTGSNYGYTFGSGTRLTVV.

This clonotype was found a few times. The chain combines TRBV15 with TRBJ2-1; tentatively, D is TRBD2 (7 bases). The CDR3 has 17 amino acids. V lost 2 bases and J 5 bases, leaving 19 bases between the germline ends. CDR1 is LNHNV, CDR2 YYDKDF, per germline (reference sequence). DNA of the CDR3: TGTGCCACCAGCAGACCGACGTGGGGGGGGCTTAACAATGAGCAGTTCTTC. Encoded protein: CATSRPTWGGLNNEQFF.

The rearrangement joins TRBV12-3 or TRBV12-4 to TRBJ2-1, with 7 bases identical to TRBD1. The trim removed 3 bases at V and 3 bases at J, leaving 11 bases unmatched. This CDR3 has 17 amino acids. CDR3: CASSFGSGTAIYNEQFF. Here the CDR3 DNA reads TGTGCCAGCAGTTTTGGTTCCGGGACAGCCATCTACAATGAGCAGTTCTTC.

This clonotype came up many times. The V and J genes are TRBV6-5 and TRBJ1-6; D is unclear. The CDR3 spans 15 residues. The V and J ends lost 0 bases and 10 bases respectively, with 13 bases between them. Germline V CDR1 and CDR2: MNHEY, SVGAGI. CDR3 sequence (DNA): TGTGCCAGCAGTTACTCGACTACGGCCCGCTCACCCCTCCACTTT. The encoded protein is CASSYSTTARSPLHF.

At least ten counts were recorded for this clonotype. This rearrangement joins TRBV6-5 to TRBJ1-1; D is unclear. The germline CDR1 and CDR2 sequences are MNHEY and SVGAGI. The CDR3 spans 13 residues. V gave up 1 base and J gave up 4 bases, with 7 bases separating them. The CDR3 is CASSYFGSTEAFF. CDR3 in DNA: TGTGCCAGCAGTTACTTCGGGAGCACTGAAGCTTTCTTT.

Ten or more counts support this clonotype. The chain combines TRBV4-2 with TRBJ2-3, with D tentatively TRBD2 (5 bases). This CDR3 has 13 residues. V was pared by 0 bases and J by 5 bases, with 6 bases between. Germline V gene data show CDR1 as LGHNA and CDR2 as YNFKEQ. This chain's CDR3 is CASSQEGRDTQYF. Written as DNA, the CDR3 is TGTGCCAGCAGCCAAGAGGGGAGAGATACGCAGTATTTT.

The chain combines TRBV10-3 with TRBJ1-2; D perhaps matches TRBD1 (5 bases). V lost 4 bases and J 4 bases, leaving 13 bases between the germline ends. The germline CDR1 and CDR2 sequences are ENHRY and SYGVKD. CDR3 length: 14 residues. CDR3 amino acids: CAISAVDRPYGYTF. CDR3 sequence (DNA): TGTGCCATCAGTGCGGTTGACAGACCCTATGGCTACACCTTC.

This sequence joins TRBV15 and TRBJ2-1; the match to TRBD1 covers 7 bases. Germline V gives CDR1 LNHNV, CDR2 YYDKDF (reference sequence). The CDR3 is 13 residues long. Unmatched junction bases numbered 6, after V lost 5 bases and J lost 8 bases. The CDR3 DNA is TGTGCCACCAGCTTCCGACAGGGCCATGAGCAGTTCTTC. As protein: CATSFRQGHEQFF.

The rearrangement joins TRBV7-2 to TRBJ2-4; D remains ambiguous. The CDR3 loop spans 14 amino acids. V shed 2 bases and J shed 2 bases, with 7 bases lying between them. Germline lookup yields CDR1 SGHTA and CDR2 FQGNSA. The CDR3 sequence: CASSLRGSKNIQYF. In nucleotides, the CDR3 is TGTGCCAGCAGCTTACGAGGTTCCAAAAACATTCAGTACTTC.

This clonotype was seen repeatedly, ten times or more. V and J are TRBV7-2 and TRBJ1-1; D not resolved. The germline V gene encodes CDR1 SGHTA and CDR2 FQGNSA. The V end was cut by 1 base, the J end by 7 bases, with 7 bases between. The CDR3 loop spans 12 amino acids. The CDR3: CASSLDSFEAFF. The CDR3 DNA is TGTGCCAGCAGCTTAGATTCCTTTGAAGCTTTCTTT.

This clonotype has at least ten counts. The gene calls are TRBV11-2 and TRBJ1-1, with TRBD1 as a possible D gene (6 bases). With 5 bases removed from V and 7 bases from J, the gap between germline ends came to 14 bases. This CDR3 comprises 13 residues. CDR1 is SGHAT, CDR2 FQNNGV, per germline. CDR3 amino acids: CASSQDGGREAFF. CDR3 in DNA: TGTGCCAGCAGCCAGGACGGGGGCCGTGAAGCTTTCTTT. Full variable domain (outside the CDR3, taken from reference TRBV11-2 and TRBJ1-1): EAGVAQSPRYKIIEKRQSVAFWCNPISGHATLYWYQQILGQGPKLLIQFQNNGVVDDSQLPKDRFSAERLKGVDSTLKIQPAKLEDSAVYLCASSQDGGREAFFGQGTRLTVV.

V and J are TRBV5-1 and TRBJ2-1, with 9 bases aligning to TRBD2. With V trimmed by 0 bases and J by 8 bases, 6 bases remained unmatched. Germline CDR1 SGHRS, CDR2 YFSETQ. The CDR3 consists of 15 residues. The CDR3 loop is CASSLASGVGDEQFF. DNA of the CDR3: TGCGCCAGCAGCTTGGCTAGCGGGGTCGGGGATGAGCAGTTCTTC.